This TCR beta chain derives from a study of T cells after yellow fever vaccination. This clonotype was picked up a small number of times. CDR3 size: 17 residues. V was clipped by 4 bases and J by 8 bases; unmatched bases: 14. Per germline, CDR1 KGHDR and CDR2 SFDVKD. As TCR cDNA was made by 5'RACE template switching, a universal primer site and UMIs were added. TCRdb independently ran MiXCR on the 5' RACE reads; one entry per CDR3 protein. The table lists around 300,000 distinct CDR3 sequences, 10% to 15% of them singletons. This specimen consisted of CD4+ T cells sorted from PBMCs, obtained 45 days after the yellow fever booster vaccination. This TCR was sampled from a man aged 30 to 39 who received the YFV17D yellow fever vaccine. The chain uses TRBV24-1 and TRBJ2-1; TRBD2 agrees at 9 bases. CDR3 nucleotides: TGTGCCACCAGTGACCCCTCCGCTAGCGGGAAAAGGGATGAGCAGTTCTTC. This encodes CATSDPSASGKRDEQFF.